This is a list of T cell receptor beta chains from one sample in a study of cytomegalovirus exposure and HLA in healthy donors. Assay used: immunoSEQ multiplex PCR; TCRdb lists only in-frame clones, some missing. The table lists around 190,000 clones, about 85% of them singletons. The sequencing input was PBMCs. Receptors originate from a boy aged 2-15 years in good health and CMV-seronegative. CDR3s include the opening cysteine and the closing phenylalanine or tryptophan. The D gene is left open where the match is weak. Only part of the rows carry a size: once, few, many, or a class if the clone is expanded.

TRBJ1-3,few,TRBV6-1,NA,CASRGGLSGNTIYF,TGTGCCAGCCGAGGTGGACTCTCTGGAAACACCATATATTTT
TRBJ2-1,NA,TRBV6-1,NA,CASRGTGFYNEQFF,TGTGCCAGCAGAGGGACTGGTTTTTACAATGAGCAGTTCTTC
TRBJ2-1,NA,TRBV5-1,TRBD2,CASSFTTSGISSYNEQFF,TGCGCCAGCAGCTTTACGACTAGCGGGATAAGCTCCTACAATGAGCAGTTCTTC
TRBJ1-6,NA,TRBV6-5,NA,CASGNRDSPLHF,TGTGCCAGCGGCAACCGGGATTCACCCCTCCACTTT
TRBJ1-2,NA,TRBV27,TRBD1,CASSSTLQRTGVYGYTF,TGTGCCAGCAGTAGCACACTTCAAAGGACAGGGGTCTATGGCTACACCTTC
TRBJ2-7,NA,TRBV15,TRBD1,CATSTRTGVSEQYF,TGTGCCACCAGCACCAGGACAGGGGTGAGCGAGCAGTACTTC
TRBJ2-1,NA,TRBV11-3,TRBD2,CASSGGTSGASEDEQFF,TGTGCCAGCAGCGGAGGGACTAGCGGGGCCAGCGAGGATGAGCAGTTCTTC
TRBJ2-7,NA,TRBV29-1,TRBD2,CSVHTYPGLAGEGTYEQYF,TGCAGCGTCCACACATATCCGGGACTAGCGGGAGAGGGGACCTACGAGCAGTACTTC
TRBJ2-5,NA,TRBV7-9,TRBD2,CASGRGGYQETQYF,TGTGCCAGCGGGAGGGGAGGGTACCAAGAGACCCAGTACTTC
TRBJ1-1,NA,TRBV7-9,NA,CASSPRGREANTEAFF,TGTGCCAGCAGCCCCCGGGGCAGGGAGGCGAACACTGAAGCTTTCTTT
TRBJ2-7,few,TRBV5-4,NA,CASSLGLEAYEQYF,TGTGCCAGCAGCTTGGGGCTAGAAGCCTACGAGCAGTACTTC
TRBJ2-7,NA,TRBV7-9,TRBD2,CASSLLSGSTGEQYF,TGTGCCAGCAGCTTACTCAGCGGGAGTACGGGGGAGCAGTACTTC
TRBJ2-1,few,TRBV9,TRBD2,CASSELAGGPFHEQFF,TGTGCCAGCAGCGAGTTAGCGGGAGGGCCTTTCCATGAGCAGTTCTTC
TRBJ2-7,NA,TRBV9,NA,CASSVAGFSYEQYF,TGTGCCAGCAGCGTAGCGGGGTTCTCCTACGAGCAGTACTTC
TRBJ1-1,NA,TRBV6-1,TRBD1,CASNQGGNTEAFF,TGTGCCAGCAATCAGGGGGGGAACACTGAAGCTTTCTTT
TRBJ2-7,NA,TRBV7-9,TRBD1,CSSRDSSYEQYF,TGTTCCAGCCGGGACAGTTCCTACGAGCAGTACTTC
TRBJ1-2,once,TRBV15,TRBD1,CATSRTNRGHISNYGYTF,TGTGCCACCAGCAGAACGAACAGGGGGCATATTTCTAACTATGGCTACACCTTC
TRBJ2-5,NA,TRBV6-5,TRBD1,CASSYGTGLETQYF,TGTGCCAGCAGTTACGGGACAGGGTTGGAGACCCAGTACTTC
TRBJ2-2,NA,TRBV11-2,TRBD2,CASSVGGTGELFF,TGTGCCAGCAGCGTGGGGGGGACCGGGGAGCTGTTTTTT
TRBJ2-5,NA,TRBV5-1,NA,CASNPGVKETQYF,TGCGCCAGCAATCCCGGGGTCAAGGAGACCCAGTACTTC
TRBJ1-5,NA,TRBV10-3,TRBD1,CAIKNTGAQDQPQHF,TGTGCCATCAAAAACACAGGGGCTCAGGATCAGCCCCAGCATTTT
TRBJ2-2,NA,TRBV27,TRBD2,CASSLRIPGLAGENTGELFF,TGTGCCAGCAGTTTACGAATACCGGGACTAGCGGGGGAGAACACCGGGGAGCTGTTTTTT
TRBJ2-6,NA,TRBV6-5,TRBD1,CASSYRQGAGANVLTF,TGTGCCAGCAGTTACAGGCAGGGGGCTGGGGCCAACGTCCTGACTTTC
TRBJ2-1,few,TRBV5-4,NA,CAGYSDTSYNEQFF,TGTGCCGGATATAGCGACACCTCCTACAATGAGCAGTTCTTC
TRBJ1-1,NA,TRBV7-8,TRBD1,CASSQQQGIGNTEAFF,TGTGCCAGCAGCCAACAACAGGGGATAGGCAACACTGAAGCTTTCTTT
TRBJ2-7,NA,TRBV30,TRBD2,CAWSSGLAGGYEQYF,TGTGCCTGGAGTTCTGGACTAGCGGGAGGCTACGAGCAGTACTTC
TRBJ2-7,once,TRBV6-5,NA,CASSRGGSYEQYF,TGTGCCAGCAGTAGGGGGGGCTCCTACGAGCAGTACTTC
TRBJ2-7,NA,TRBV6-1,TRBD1,CASSPRTGAAYEQYF,TGTGCCAGCAGTCCCCGGACAGGGGCGGCCTACGAGCAGTACTTC
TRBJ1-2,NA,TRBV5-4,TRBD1,CASSSTGGVYGYTF,TGTGCCAGCAGCTCGACAGGGGGCGTCTATGGCTACACCTTC
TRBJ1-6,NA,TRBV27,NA,CASSLLRSPLHF,TGTGCCAGCAGTTTATTGAGATCACCCCTCCACTTT
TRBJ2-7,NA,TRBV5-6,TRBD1,CASSPTPSDRGSSYEQYF,TGTGCCAGCAGCCCAACCCCCTCCGACAGGGGTAGCTCCTACGAGCAGTACTTC
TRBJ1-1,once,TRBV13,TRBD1,CASSWDRGYEAFF,TGTGCCAGCAGCTGGGACAGGGGGTATGAAGCTTTCTTT
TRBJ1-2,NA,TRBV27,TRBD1,CASRGLQGNYGYTF,TGTGCCAGCAGGGGCTTACAGGGGAACTATGGCTACACCTTC
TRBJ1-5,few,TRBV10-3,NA,CAISDVDGDQPQHF,TGTGCCATCAGTGATGTAGACGGAGATCAGCCCCAGCATTTT
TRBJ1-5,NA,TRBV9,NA,CAGAMINQPQHF,TGTGCCGGAGCCATGATTAATCAGCCCCAGCATTTT
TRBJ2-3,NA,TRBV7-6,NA,CASVRSTGATDTQYF,TGTGCCAGCGTACGTAGTACGGGAGCGACAGATACGCAGTATTTT
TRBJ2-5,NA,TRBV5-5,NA,CASSLVGEETQYF,TGTGCCAGCAGCTTGGTCGGGGAAGAGACCCAGTACTTC
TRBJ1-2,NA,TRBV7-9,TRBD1,CASSSTPGTGGQYGYTF,TGTGCCAGCAGCTCCACTCCGGGGACAGGGGGCCAATATGGCTACACCTTC
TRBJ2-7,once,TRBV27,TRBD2,CASSLFGTAGGSFYEQYF,TGTGCCAGCAGTTTATTCGGGACGGCGGGAGGGTCTTTCTACGAGCAGTACTTC
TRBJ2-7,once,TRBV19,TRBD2,CASSLNGGDEQYF,TGTGCCAGTAGCCTAAACGGGGGGGACGAGCAGTACTTC
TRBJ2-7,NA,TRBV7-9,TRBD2,CASSHPVSSGSYEQYF,TGTGCCAGCAGCCACCCCGTTTCTAGCGGGAGTTACGAGCAGTACTTC